The rows below give T cell receptor beta chains drawn from one sample of a study of cytomegalovirus exposure and HLA in healthy donors. The data were produced by immunoSEQ multiplex PCR, yet TCRdb's version contains in-frame clones alone and is incomplete. The sample consists of tens of thousands of clones, approximately 79% of them appearing once. The sequenced sample was PBMCs. The receptors shown here come from a man under 40 in good health and CMV-seronegative. CDR3s include the opening cysteine and the closing phenylalanine or tryptophan. The D gene is left open where the match is weak. Not all rows give a size; the values are once, few, many and, for expanded clones, a class.

J gene,D gene,clone size,V gene,CDR3 DNA,CDR3 protein
TRBJ1-1,TRBD1,.,TRBV29-1,TGCAGCGTCGAACTTCGGGACAGTTTCACTGAAGCTTTCTTT,CSVELRDSFTEAFF
TRBJ2-1,.,.,TRBV5-6,TGTGCCAGCAGCCCTGGCATTCCAACGCCCCCCTACAATGAGCAGTTCTTC,CASSPGIPTPPYNEQFF
TRBJ1-1,.,.,TRBV5-6,TGTGCCAGCAGCCCGGGAATAACGAACACTGAAGCTTTCTTT,CASSPGITNTEAFF
TRBJ2-5,TRBD2,.,TRBV27,TGTGCCAGCAGTTTAAGGCTAGCGGGACAAGAGACCCAGTACTTC,CASSLRLAGQETQYF
TRBJ2-7,.,.,TRBV2,TGTGCCAGCAACAACGGGGGTAGCTCCTACGAGCAGTACTTC,CASNNGGSSYEQYF
TRBJ1-3,TRBD1,once,TRBV7-6,TGTGCCAGCAGCTCCGGGACAGGGATAGGAAACACCATATATTTT,CASSSGTGIGNTIYF
TRBJ2-1,TRBD1,.,TRBV27,TGTGCCAGCAGTCGACAGGGACCCTACAATGAGCAGTTCTTC,CASSRQGPYNEQFF
TRBJ1-5,.,once,TRBV5-1,TGCGCCAGCAGCTTGGGACAATATAGCAATCAGCCCCAGCATTTT,CASSLGQYSNQPQHF
TRBJ1-1,.,.,TRBV5-1,TGCGCCAGCAGCTTGGAGTGGACAGTAGAAGCTTTCTTT,CASSLEWTVEAFF
TRBJ1-6,TRBD1,.,TRBV7-6,TGTGCCAGCAGCCGTATGACAGGGTATGAATCACCCCTCCACTTT,CASSRMTGYESPLHF
TRBJ2-5,.,.,TRBV27,TGTGCCAGCAGTTTAGGCCATCAGGAGACCCAGTACTTC,CASSLGHQETQYF